This T cell receptor (beta chain) is from a study of blood T cell repertoires in COVID-19. In the study overall: From the United States, Italy and Spain came samples of acute and convalescent COVID-19. Sources were T cells, B-cell-depleted T cells, or PBMCs; the material itself was cDNA or gDNA.

This clone turned up a few times. Germline assignment: CDR1 SGHDT and CDR2 YYEEEE. The CDR3 consists of 14 residues. Trimming removed 3 bases from V and 2 bases from J; junction bases left unmatched: 3. Profiling relied on immunoSEQ multiplex PCR, and the TCRdb table lists in-frame clones only, not all of them. This table holds hundreds of thousands of clones, 75% to 90% found once. This clonotype was obtained from a woman aged 25 to 39 with active or convalescent COVID-19. What was sequenced was peripheral blood. V gene TRBV5-6 combines with J gene TRBJ2-5, with 8 positions matching TRBD1. CDR3 region: CASSYGQGQETQYF. CDR3 DNA: TGTGCCAGCAGCTATGGACAGGGACAAGAGACCCAGTACTTC.